The 29 T cell receptor beta chains given below trace back to one sample, sequenced in a study of T cells after yellow fever vaccination. Each CDR3 protein gets one entry after TCRdb re-called the 5' RACE reads with MiXCR. The data show 450,000 to 550,000 distinct CDR3 sequences, 20% to 25% seen once. This specimen consisted of PBMCs, obtained about 21 days after the first yellow fever vaccination. These receptors were taken from a man between 18 and 35 years old who received the YFV17D yellow fever vaccine.

This clonotype was seen a few times. This rearrangement joins TRBV29-1 to TRBJ2-2; 8 bases agree with TRBD1. V lost 7 bases and J lost 6; bases outside the gene matches: 10. CDR3 length equals 14 residues. The germline V gene encodes CDR1 SQVTM and CDR2 ANQGSEA. The DNA of the CDR3 is TGCAGCGCCCGGACAGGGCGAGAATCCGGGGAGCTGTTTTTT. It yields the protein CSARTGRESGELFF.

This clonotype was counted once. This rearrangement joins TRBV5-6 to TRBJ2-7, with unresolved D. The CDR3 consists of 13 residues. V was cut by 4 bases and J by 5 bases, with 13 bases left in between. The germline V gene has CDR1 SGHDT and CDR2 YYEEEE. The DNA for the CDR3 is TGTGCCAGCAGCGGCAGTGAGGTCGACGAGCAGTACGTC. It codes for CASSGSEVDEQYV.

The chain has TRBV27 and TRBJ1-3; possibly TRBD1 for D (5 bases). The CDR3 runs 15 residues. V lost 6 bases and J 2 bases, leaving 14 bases between the germline ends. Germline-derived CDR1 and CDR2 are MNHEY and SMNVEV (reference sequence). The CDR3 loop is CASRPRVPAGNTIYF. DNA of the CDR3: TGTGCCAGCAGGCCCAGGGTCCCCGCTGGAAACACCATATATTTT.

CDR3 sequence: CASSSPGGDEQYF. CDR3 DNA sequence: TGTGCCAGCAGCTCCCCGGGGGGTGACGAGCAGTACTTC. V and J are TRBV7-9 and TRBJ2-7; 7 nucleotides match TRBD2. Germline V gene data show CDR1 as SEHNR and CDR2 as FQNEAQ (reference sequence). This CDR3 is built from 13 residues. The V segment lost 4 bases and the J segment 5 bases; nucleotides outside the gene matches: 5.

The CDR3 region has the DNA TGTGCCAGCAGTTTCTACCGGGAAACTGAAGCTTTCTTT. It translates to CASSFYRETEAFF. This rearrangement joins TRBV27 to TRBJ1-1, with D unclear. Looked up from germline, CDR1 is MNHEY and CDR2 is SMNVEV (reference sequence). This CDR3 is built from 13 residues. Trimming took 3 bases from V and 5 from J, leaving 10 bases between them.

The rearrangement joins TRBV29-1 to TRBJ1-2; D is undetermined. This CDR3 has 12 amino acids. Deletions cut 6 bases from V and 8 bases from J, with 16 bases between. Germline V CDR1 and CDR2: SQVTM, ANQGSEA. The DNA for the CDR3 is TGCAGCGTCACAGACGATTCTCAGGGCTACACCTTC. Translation gives CSVTDDSQGYTF.

This clonotype occurred a few times. The chain is built from TRBV20-1 and TRBJ2-1; D gene unclear. Germline-derived CDR1 and CDR2 are DFQATT and SNEGSKA (reference sequence). The germline V and J ends were trimmed by 0 bases and 5 bases, with 8 bases remaining between them. The CDR3 consists of 13 residues. The CDR3 region is CSAREWIDNEQFF. CDR3 sequence (DNA): TGCAGTGCTAGAGAGTGGATAGACAATGAGCAGTTCTTC.

This clonotype occurred many times. The V and J genes are TRBV20-1 and TRBJ2-3, with 8 bases matching TRBD2. CDR1 and CDR2 (germline): DFQATT, SNEGSKA (reference sequence). J lost 6 bases, V lost 4 bases, and 9 bases had no gene match. The CDR3 runs to 14 residues. CDR3: CSANRGLGADTQYF. CDR3 nucleotides: TGCAGTGCTAACCGGGGACTAGGGGCGGATACGCAGTATTTT.

The chain links TRBV12-3 or TRBV12-4 to TRBJ1-1; no clear D gene. With 4 bases removed from V and 3 bases from J, the gap between germline ends came to 9 bases. The CDR3 is made up of 13 amino acids. The CDR3 coding sequence is TGTGCCAGCAGTTGGACCCAGTACACTGAAGCTTTCTTT. Encoded protein: CASSWTQYTEAFF.

V gene TRBV14 combines with J gene TRBJ2-1; the match to TRBD2 covers 10 bases. Trimming at V came to 4 bases and at J to 5 bases, leaving 8 bases not matched to a gene. CDR1 and CDR2 from the germline V gene are SGHDN and FVKESK. The CDR3 contains 16 residues. This CDR3 is CASSPGLARGDNEQFF. CDR3 nucleotide sequence: TGTGCCAGCAGCCCGGGACTAGCGAGGGGGGACAATGAGCAGTTCTTC. Filled out from reference TRBV14 and TRBJ2-1, the complete variable domain reads EAGVTQFPSHSVIEKGQTVTLRCDPISGHDNLYWYRRVMGKEIKFLLHFVKESKQDESGMPNNRFLAERTGGTYSTLKVQPAELEDSGVYFCASSPGLARGDNEQFFGPGTRLTVL.

This clonotype has only a few counts. V is TRBV7-2 and J is TRBJ2-7, with D unresolved. The CDR3 sequence is 13 residues long. Trimming shortened V by 1 base and J by 3 bases, and 7 bases separated the two germline ends. The germline V gene has CDR1 SGHTA and CDR2 FQGNSA. The CDR3 DNA follows: TGTGCCAGCAGCTTAGTACAGAACTACGAGCAGTACTTC. Its protein product is CASSLVQNYEQYF. Complete variable domain (other parts from reference TRBV7-2 and TRBJ2-7): GAGVSQSPSNKVTEKGKDVELRCDPISGHTALYWYRQSLGQGLEFLIYFQGNSAPDKSGLPSDRFSAERTGGSVSTLTIQRTQQEDSAVYLCASSLVQNYEQYFGPGTRLTVT.

This clonotype was counted only a few times. The V call is TRBV11-2, the J call TRBJ2-1; the D call may be TRBD1 or TRBD2 (7 bases each). V was trimmed by 3 bases and J by 8 bases, leaving 11 bases between them. This CDR3 has 13 residues. Germline CDR1 and CDR2: SGHAT and FQNNGV. CDR3 nucleotide sequence: TGTGCCAGCAGCTTTCCAGGGGGGGATGAGCAGTTCTTC. Amino acid sequence: CASSFPGGDEQFF.

The chain links TRBV6-5 to TRBJ1-2; D gene ambiguous. Trimming removed 0 bases at V and 8 bases at J, with 13 bases between. The CDR3 spans 14 residues. CDR1 is MNHEY, CDR2 SVGAGI, per germline. CDR3 in DNA: TGTGCCAGCAGTTACTCGATTGGGCTCGGGGGCTACACCTTC. Protein: CASSYSIGLGGYTF.

This clonotype has just a few counts. This CDR3 is CASSSGLLFHLHF. CDR3 coding DNA: TGTGCCAGCAGCTCGGGACTCCTTTTTCACCTCCACTTT. The chain carries TRBV7-2 and TRBJ1-6, with a possible D match to TRBD1 (5 bases). The CDR3 has 13 residues. Trimming took 4 bases from V and 15 from J, leaving 16 bases between them. The germline CDR1 and CDR2 sequences are SGHTA and FQGNSA.

The chain combines TRBV3-1 with TRBJ1-4; no definite D call. V was cut by 0 bases and J by 10 bases, with 12 bases left in between. This CDR3 spans 14 amino acids. Germline loops: CDR1 LGHDT, CDR2 YNNKEL (reference sequence). Here the CDR3 DNA reads TGTGCCAGCAGCCAAGAGTCGAACGGAGGAAAACTGTTTTTT. Amino acids: CASSQESNGGKLFF.

The genes are TRBV12-3 or TRBV12-4 and TRBJ1-2; 8 bases are shared with TRBD1. The J segment lost 3 bases and the V segment lost 6 bases, leaving 9 bases of the junction unmatched. CDR3 length: 15 amino acids. The CDR3, as DNA: TGTGCCAGCAGGTACCAGGACAGGGTTCACTATGGCTACACCTTC. Its translation: CASRYQDRVHYGYTF.

This clonotype was seen at least ten times. The chain employs TRBV3-1 and TRBJ1-2; the D gene is possibly TRBD1 (6 bases). Per the germline V gene, CDR1 is LGHDT and CDR2 is YNNKEL (reference sequence). Deletions cut 6 bases from V and 0 bases from J, with 23 bases between. The CDR3 sequence is 18 residues long. This chain's CDR3 is CASSRSPKTGSANYGYTF. Here the CDR3 DNA reads TGTGCCAGCAGTCGATCCCCCAAAACAGGGTCGGCTAACTATGGCTACACCTTC.

This clonotype was found a few times. This chain uses TRBV20-1 with TRBJ2-1; TRBD2 aligns across 13 bases. Germline V gene lookup returns CDR1 DFQATT and CDR2 SNEGSKA (reference sequence). The ends lost 6 bases at V and 9 bases at J; junction bases unmatched: 8. The CDR3 contains 14 residues. Written as DNA, the CDR3 is TGCAGTGCGAGACTAGCGGGGGGAGATGGTGAGCAGTTCTTC. Amino acids: CSARLAGGDGEQFF.

V and J are TRBV14 and TRBJ2-3; 8 bases line up with TRBD2. The trim removed 1 base at V and 2 bases at J, leaving 5 bases unmatched. Germline V CDR1 and CDR2: SGHDN, FVKESK. CDR3 size: 16 residues. CDR3 DNA: TGTGCCAGCAGCCAAGTGGGACTAGTTGCCACAGATACGCAGTATTTT. The encoded protein is CASSQVGLVATDTQYF.

The gene calls are TRBV20-1 and TRBJ2-1, with 8 bases lining up with TRBD2. With 1 base clipped from V and 2 bases from J, the junction kept 7 bases outside the gene matches. The CDR3 length is 16 residues. In germline, CDR1 is DFQATT, CDR2 SNEGSKA (reference sequence). The CDR3 region has the DNA TGCAGTGCTAGAGCTCGGGAGGGGTTCCCCTACAATGAGCAGTTCTTC. This codes for CSARAREGFPYNEQFF.

The chain employs TRBV7-2 and TRBJ2-2; 8 positions agree with TRBD1. The CDR3 sequence is 15 residues long. V lost 5 bases and J lost 6; bases outside the gene matches: 8. The germline V gene has CDR1 SGHTA and CDR2 FQGNSA. The CDR3 DNA reads as TGTGCCAGCAGCCCTAGACAGGGGTTCGCCGGGGAGCTGTTTTTT. Its translation is CASSPRQGFAGELFF.

This clonotype was picked up a small number of times. The CDR3 DNA reads TGTGCCAGCAGCTTAGGGACAGGGAGTTCCTATGGCTACACCTTC. This encodes CASSLGTGSSYGYTF. The chain employs TRBV11-2 and TRBJ1-2; the match to TRBD1 covers 8 bases. V lost 1 base, J lost 4 bases, and 5 bases stayed unmatched. This CDR3 comprises 15 residues. Germline CDR1 is SGHAT and CDR2 is FQNNGV.

The chain recombines TRBV20-1 with TRBJ2-7, with D perhaps matching TRBD1 (6 bases). This CDR3 region has 16 residues. Per the germline V gene, CDR1 is DFQATT and CDR2 is SNEGSKA (reference sequence). V lost 1 base to trimming and J lost 0 bases, with 16 bases between them. Written as DNA, the CDR3 is TGCAGTGCTAGAGGGATTGACAGGAGGAGCTCCTACGAGCAGTACGTC. Translated, it gives CSARGIDRRSSYEQYV.

V usage is TRBV7-3 and J usage is TRBJ2-3, with D maybe TRBD1 (6 bases). V was pared by 7 bases and J by 4 bases, with 15 bases between. CDR1 SGHTA and CDR2 FQGTGA come from the germline V gene. CDR3 length equals 14 residues. CDR3: CASKTAQGSDTQYF. The CDR3 nucleotides read TGTGCCAGCAAGACAGCCCAGGGGTCAGATACGCAGTATTTT.

J is TRBJ2-2 and V is TRBV20-1; no clear D gene. Germline loops: CDR1 DFQATT, CDR2 SNEGSKA (reference sequence). The V and J ends lost 3 bases and 6 bases respectively, with 11 bases between them. The CDR3 is made up of 13 amino acids. The CDR3 region has the DNA TGCAGTGCTAGCCCAAGGGCGTCCGGGGAGCTGTTTTTT. Amino acids: CSASPRASGELFF.

This clonotype was detected a few times. V is TRBV9 and J is TRBJ2-3; TRBD2 matches at 7 bases. This CDR3 has 14 amino acids. Losses at the gene ends were 6 bases for V and 2 bases for J; bases not matched to a gene: 6. The germline V gene encodes CDR1 SGDLS and CDR2 YYNGEE. CDR3 nucleotide sequence: TGTGCCAGCACCAAAGCGGGGAACACAGATACGCAGTATTTT. This translates into CASTKAGNTDTQYF.

The chain has TRBV12-3 or TRBV12-4 and TRBJ1-2; 9 bases agree with TRBD1. The CDR3 consists of 14 residues. Trimming removed 7 bases from V and 3 bases from J; junction bases left unmatched: 6. The CDR3 region has the DNA TGTGCCAGCATCACAGGGGGCGGACACTATGGCTACACCTTC. This sequence encodes CASITGGGHYGYTF.

This clonotype was recorded at least ten times. CDR3 residues: CASSPRAGLAGDTQYF. The CDR3 nucleotides read TGTGCCAGCAGCCCCCGCGCCGGACTAGCGGGAGATACGCAGTATTTT. The gene calls are TRBV7-7 and TRBJ2-3; the match to TRBD2 covers 11 bases. This CDR3 region has 16 residues. CDR1 is SSHAT, CDR2 FNYEAQ, per germline (reference sequence). Losses at the gene ends were 5 bases for V and 5 bases for J; bases not matched to a gene: 9. Using reference TRBV7-7 and TRBJ2-3 for the parts outside the CDR3, the full variable domain is GAGVSQSPRYKVTKRGQDVTLRCDPISSHATLYWYQQALGQGPEFLTYFNYEAQPDKSGLPSDRFSAERPEGSISTLTIQRTEQRDSAMYRCASSPRAGLAGDTQYFGPGTRLTVL.

The chain employs TRBV7-3 and TRBJ2-7; D gene uncertain. Germline V gene data show CDR1 as SGHTA and CDR2 as FQGTGA. The CDR3 extends over 14 amino acids. Between the trimmed V and J ends, which lost 0 bases and 7 bases, there was a span of 13 bases. The CDR3 sequence: CASSLTIGIREQYF. The CDR3 DNA sequence: TGTGCCAGCAGCTTAACGATTGGTATACGGGAGCAGTACTTC.